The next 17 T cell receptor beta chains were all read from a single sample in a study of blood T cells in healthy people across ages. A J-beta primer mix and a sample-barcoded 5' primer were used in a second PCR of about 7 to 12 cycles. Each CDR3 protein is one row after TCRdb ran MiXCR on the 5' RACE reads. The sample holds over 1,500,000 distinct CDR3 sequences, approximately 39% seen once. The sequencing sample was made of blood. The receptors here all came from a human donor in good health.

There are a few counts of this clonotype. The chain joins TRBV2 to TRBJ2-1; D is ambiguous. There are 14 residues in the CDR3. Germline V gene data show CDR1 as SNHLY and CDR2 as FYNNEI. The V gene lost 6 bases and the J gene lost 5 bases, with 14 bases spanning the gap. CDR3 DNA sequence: TGTGCCAGCAGCATACCAGGACGGAACAATGAGCAGTTCTTC. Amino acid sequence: CASSIPGRNNEQFF.

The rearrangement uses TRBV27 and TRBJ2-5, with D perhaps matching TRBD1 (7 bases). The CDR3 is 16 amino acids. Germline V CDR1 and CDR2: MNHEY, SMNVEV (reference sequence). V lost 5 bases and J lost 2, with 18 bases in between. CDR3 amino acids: CASSPRGTASQETQYF. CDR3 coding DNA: TGTGCCAGCAGTCCCCGCGGGACAGCTTCACAAGAGACCCAGTACTTC.

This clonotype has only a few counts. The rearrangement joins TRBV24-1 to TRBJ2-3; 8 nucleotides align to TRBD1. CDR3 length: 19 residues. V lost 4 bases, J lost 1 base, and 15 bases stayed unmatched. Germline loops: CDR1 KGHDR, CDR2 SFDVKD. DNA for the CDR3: TGTGCCACCAGTGAACTCGGACAGGGAGTAGGGACCCGCACAGATACGCAGTATTTT. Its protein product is CATSELGQGVGTRTDTQYF.

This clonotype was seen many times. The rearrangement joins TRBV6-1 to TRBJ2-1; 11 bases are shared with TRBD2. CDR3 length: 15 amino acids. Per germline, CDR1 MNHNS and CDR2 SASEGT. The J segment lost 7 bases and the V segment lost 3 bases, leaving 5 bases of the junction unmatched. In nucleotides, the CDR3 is TGTGCCAGCAGTGATGAGGTAGCGGGGGGGAATGAGCAGTTCTTC. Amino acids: CASSDEVAGGNEQFF.

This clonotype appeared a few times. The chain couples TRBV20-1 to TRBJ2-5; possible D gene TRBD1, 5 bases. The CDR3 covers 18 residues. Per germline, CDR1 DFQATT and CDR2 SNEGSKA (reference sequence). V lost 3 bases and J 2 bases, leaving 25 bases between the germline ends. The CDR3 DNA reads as TGCAGTGCTAGGGCGTTGGGGCGACCCCAGTTAGATCAAGAGACCCAGTACTTC. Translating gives CSARALGRPQLDQETQYF.

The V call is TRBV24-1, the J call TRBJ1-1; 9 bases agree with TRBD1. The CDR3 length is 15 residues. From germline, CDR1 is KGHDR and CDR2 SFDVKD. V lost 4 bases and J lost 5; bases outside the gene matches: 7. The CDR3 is CATSDPGQGGTEAFF. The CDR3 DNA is TGTGCCACCAGTGACCCGGGACAGGGAGGGACTGAAGCTTTCTTT.

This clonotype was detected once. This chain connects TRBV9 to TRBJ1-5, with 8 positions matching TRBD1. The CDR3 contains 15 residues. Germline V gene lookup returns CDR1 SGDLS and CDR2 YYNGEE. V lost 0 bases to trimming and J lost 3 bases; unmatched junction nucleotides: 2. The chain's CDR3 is CASSVGDRNNQPQHF. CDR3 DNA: TGTGCCAGCAGCGTAGGGGACAGGAACAATCAGCCCCAGCATTTT.

This CDR3 is CSGRTGPTYEQYF. CDR3 nucleotide sequence: TGCAGCGGCAGGACAGGGCCCACCTACGAGCAGTACTTC. This rearrangement joins TRBV29-1 to TRBJ2-7; 8 positions agree with TRBD1. CDR3 length: 13 residues. Germline V gene sequence: CDR1 SQVTM, CDR2 ANQGSEA. The V segment lost 7 bases and the J segment 2 bases; nucleotides outside the gene matches: 7.

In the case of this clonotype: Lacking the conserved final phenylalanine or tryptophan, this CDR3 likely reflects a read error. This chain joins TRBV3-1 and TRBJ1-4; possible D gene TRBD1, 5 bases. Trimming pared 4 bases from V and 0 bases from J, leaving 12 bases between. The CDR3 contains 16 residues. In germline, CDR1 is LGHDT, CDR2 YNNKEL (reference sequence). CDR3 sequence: CASSPQGAATNEKLFL. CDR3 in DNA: TGTGCCAGCAGCCCCCAGGGTGCGGCAACTAATGAAAAACTGTTTTTG.

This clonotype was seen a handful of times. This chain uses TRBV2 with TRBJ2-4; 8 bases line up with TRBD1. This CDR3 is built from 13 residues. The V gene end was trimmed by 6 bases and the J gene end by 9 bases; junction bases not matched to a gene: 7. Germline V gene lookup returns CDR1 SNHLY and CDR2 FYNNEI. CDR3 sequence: CASREDREAIQYF. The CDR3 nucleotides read TGTGCCAGCAGAGAGGACAGGGAGGCCATTCAGTACTTC.

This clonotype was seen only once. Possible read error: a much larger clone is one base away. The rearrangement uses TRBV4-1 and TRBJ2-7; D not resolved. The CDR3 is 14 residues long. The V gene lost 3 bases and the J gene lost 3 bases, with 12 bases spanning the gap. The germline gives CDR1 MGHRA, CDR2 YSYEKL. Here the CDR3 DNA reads TGCGCCAGCAGCCATGGGCGCAGGTGCTACGAGCAGTACTTC. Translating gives CASSHGRRCYEQYF.

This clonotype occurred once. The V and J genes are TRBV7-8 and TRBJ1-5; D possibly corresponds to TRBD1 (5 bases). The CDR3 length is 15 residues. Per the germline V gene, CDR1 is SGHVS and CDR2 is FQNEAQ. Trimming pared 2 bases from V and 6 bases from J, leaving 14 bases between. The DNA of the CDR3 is TGTGCCAGCAGCTTAAGGGACTTGAGGGGTCAGCCCCAGCATTTT. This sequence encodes CASSLRDLRGQPQHF.

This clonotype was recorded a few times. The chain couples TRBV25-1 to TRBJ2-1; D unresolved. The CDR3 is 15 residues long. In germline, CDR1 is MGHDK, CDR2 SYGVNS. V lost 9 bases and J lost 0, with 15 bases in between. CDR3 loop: CASLSDRSSYNEQFF. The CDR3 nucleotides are TGTGCCAGTCTCAGTGACCGGAGCTCCTACAATGAGCAGTTCTTC.

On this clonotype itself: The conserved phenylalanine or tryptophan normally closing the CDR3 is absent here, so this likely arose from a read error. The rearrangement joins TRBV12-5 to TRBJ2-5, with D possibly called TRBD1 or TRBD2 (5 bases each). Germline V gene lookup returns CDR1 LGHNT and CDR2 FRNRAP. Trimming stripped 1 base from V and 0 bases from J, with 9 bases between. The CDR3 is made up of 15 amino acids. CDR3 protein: CASGLAEGYQETQYL. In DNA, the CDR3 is TGTGCTAGTGGTTTGGCCGAGGGGTACCAAGAGACCCAGTACTTG.

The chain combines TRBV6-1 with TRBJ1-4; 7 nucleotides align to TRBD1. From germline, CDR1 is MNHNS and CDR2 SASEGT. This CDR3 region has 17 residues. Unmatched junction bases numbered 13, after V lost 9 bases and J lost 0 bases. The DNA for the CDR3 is TGTGCCAGTACCCGGGACAGAAATGTTGCAACTAATGAAAAACTGTTTTTT. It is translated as CASTRDRNVATNEKLFF.

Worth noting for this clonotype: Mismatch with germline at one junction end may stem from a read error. Here the CDR3 reads CARSLGTRSSYNEQFF. The CDR3 DNA follows: TGTGCCCGCAGCTTAGGAACGAGAAGCTCCTACAATGAGCAGTTCTTC. The chain couples TRBV7-2 to TRBJ2-1; no clear D gene. CDR1 is SGHTA and CDR2 is FQGNSA in the germline V gene. CDR3 length: 16 amino acids.

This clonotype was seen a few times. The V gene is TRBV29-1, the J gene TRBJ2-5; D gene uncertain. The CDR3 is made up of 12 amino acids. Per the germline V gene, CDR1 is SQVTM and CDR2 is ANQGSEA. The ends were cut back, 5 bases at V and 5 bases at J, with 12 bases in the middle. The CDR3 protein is CSVSAPSETQYF. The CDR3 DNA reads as TGCAGCGTTAGCGCCCCCTCCGAGACCCAGTACTTC.